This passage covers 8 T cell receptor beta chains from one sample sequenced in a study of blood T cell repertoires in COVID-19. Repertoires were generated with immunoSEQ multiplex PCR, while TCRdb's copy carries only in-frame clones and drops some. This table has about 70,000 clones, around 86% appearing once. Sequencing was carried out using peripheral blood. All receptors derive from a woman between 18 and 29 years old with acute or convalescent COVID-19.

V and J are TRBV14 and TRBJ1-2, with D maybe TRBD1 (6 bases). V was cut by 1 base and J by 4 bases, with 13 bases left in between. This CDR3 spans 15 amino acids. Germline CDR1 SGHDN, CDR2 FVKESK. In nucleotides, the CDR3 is TGTGCCAGCAGCCAAGGAGGGGTCAGGGGCTATGGCTACACCTTC. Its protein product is CASSQGGVRGYGYTF.

The CDR3, as DNA: TGTGCCAGCACCCAACTTCCAGGGACTCACAGTCCGTTCTTC. Translating gives CASTQLPGTHSPFF. V is TRBV7-2 and J is TRBJ2-1; a possible D gene is TRBD2 (6 bases). This CDR3 region has 14 residues. The V and J ends lost 7 bases and 15 bases respectively, with 25 bases between them. CDR1 is SGHTA and CDR2 is FQGNSA in the germline V gene. The full variable domain, with the rest looked up from reference TRBV7-2 and TRBJ2-1, is GAGVSQSPSNKVTEKGKDVELRCDPISGHTALYWYRQSLGQGLEFLIYFQGNSAPDKSGLPSDRFSAERTGGSVSTLTIQRTQQEDSAVYLCASTQLPGTHSPFFGPGTRLTVL.

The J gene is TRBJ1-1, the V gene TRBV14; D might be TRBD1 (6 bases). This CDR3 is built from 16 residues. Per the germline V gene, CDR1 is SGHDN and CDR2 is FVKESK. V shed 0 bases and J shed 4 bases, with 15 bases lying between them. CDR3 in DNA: TGTGCCAGCAGCCAAGACGCGGGGGCGCGGGGCACTGAAGCTTTCTTT. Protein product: CASSQDAGARGTEAFF.

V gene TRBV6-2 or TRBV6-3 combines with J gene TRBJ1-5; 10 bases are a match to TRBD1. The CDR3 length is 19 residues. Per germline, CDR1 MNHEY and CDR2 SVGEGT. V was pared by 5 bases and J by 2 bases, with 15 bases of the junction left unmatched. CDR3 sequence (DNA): TGTGCCAGCAGTCATAGACAGGGGGCGAGGTCGGTTGGCAATCAGCCCCAGCATTTT. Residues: CASSHRQGARSVGNQPQHF.

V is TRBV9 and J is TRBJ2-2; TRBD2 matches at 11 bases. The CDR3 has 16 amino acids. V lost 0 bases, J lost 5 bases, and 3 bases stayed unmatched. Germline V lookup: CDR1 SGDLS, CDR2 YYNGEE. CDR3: CASSVGLAGRTGELFF. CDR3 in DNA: TGTGCCAGCAGCGTAGGACTAGCGGGACGGACCGGGGAGCTGTTTTTT. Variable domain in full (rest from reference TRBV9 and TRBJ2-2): DSGVTQTPKHLITATGQRVTLRCSPRSGDLSVYWYQQSLDQGLQFLIQYYNGEERAKGNILERFSAQQFPDLHSELNLSSLELGDSALYFCASSVGLAGRTGELFFGEGSRLTVL.

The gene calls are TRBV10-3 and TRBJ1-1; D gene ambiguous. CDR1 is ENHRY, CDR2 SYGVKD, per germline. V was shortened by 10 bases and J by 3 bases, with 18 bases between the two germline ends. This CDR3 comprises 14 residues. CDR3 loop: CATQRTGADTEAFF. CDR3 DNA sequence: TGTGCCACCCAACGAACGGGTGCGGACACTGAAGCTTTCTTT.

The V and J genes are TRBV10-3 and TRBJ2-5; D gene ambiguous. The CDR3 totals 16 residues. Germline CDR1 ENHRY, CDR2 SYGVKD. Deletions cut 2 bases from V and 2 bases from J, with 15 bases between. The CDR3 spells CAISEGGSTSQETQYF. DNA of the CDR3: TGTGCCATCAGTGAGGGCGGCAGCACCTCTCAAGAGACCCAGTACTTC.

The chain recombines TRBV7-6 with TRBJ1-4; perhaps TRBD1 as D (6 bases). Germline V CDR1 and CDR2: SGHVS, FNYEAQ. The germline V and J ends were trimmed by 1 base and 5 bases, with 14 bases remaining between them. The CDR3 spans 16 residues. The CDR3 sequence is CASSLGTGSGNEKLFF. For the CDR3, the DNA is TGTGCCAGCAGCTTAGGAACAGGGAGTGGGAATGAAAAACTGTTTTTT.